This T cell receptor (beta chain) was profiled in a study of Ad26.COV2.S vaccination and SARS-CoV-2 variants. Worth noting for this clone: Its antigen is undetermined.

The study's findings and limits: Vaccine and placebo groups showed comparable non-spike TCR breadth. There was reportedly substantial breadth in spike-specific CD8+ and CD4+ T cell responses after vaccination.

The treatment was: over 15 received Ad26.COV2.S at low or high dose, single or two shots; several received placebo; per-sample allocation not given. Day 63 following the first vaccine or placebo injection was when the samples were taken. Measured with immunoSEQ multiplex PCR; TCRdb has only the in-frame clones, and not every one. The repertoire holds approximately 300,000 clones, 85% to 90% seen once, with approximately 1.9% in the top ten. This CDR3 spans 21 amino acids. CDR1 and CDR2 from the germline V gene are KGHSH and LQKENI. V was clipped by 2 bases and J by 0 bases; unmatched bases: 17. V is TRBV18 and J is TRBJ2-1; 9 bases are a match to TRBD2. The material was peripheral blood, obtained in a trial of Ad26.COV2.S vaccine versus placebo. The source of this sequence is a person aged 18-65 years who received the Ad26.COV2.S COVID-19 vaccine or a placebo. The CDR3 DNA sequence: TGTGCCAGCTCACCAGGTCGATGGCTAGCGGGGAATCCCAGCTCCTACAATGAGCAGTTCTTC. The encoded protein is CASSPGRWLAGNPSSYNEQFF.